This T cell receptor (beta chain) was found in a study of T cell repertoires in cytomegalovirus infection. As concerns this clonotype: Its antigen is not known.

MiXCR, applied by TCRdb to the reads, yields one record per CDR3 protein. In the table there are around 900,000 distinct CDR3 sequences, around 30% of which are singletons. This CDR3 has 15 amino acids. The V and J ends lost 0 bases and 4 bases respectively, with 12 bases between them. The germline V gene has CDR1 MGHRA and CDR2 YSYEKL. This specimen consisted of cultured CD8+ T cells from PBMCs, obtained from culture after CMV antigen stimulation. This TCR was sampled from a human donor in good health (CMV status not recorded). Some clones in this sample may be carry-over from other donors' samples. The gene calls are TRBV4-1 and TRBJ1-2, with D maybe TRBD1 (5 bases). The CDR3 here is CASSQDPGIFYGYTF. CDR3 coding DNA: TGCGCCAGCAGCCAAGATCCAGGGATTTTCTATGGCTACACCTTC.